Listed here are 4 T cell receptor beta chains from one sample, sequenced in a study of cytotoxic CD8 clonotypes in ibrutinib-treated CLL. The method was immunoSEQ multiplex PCR; TCRdb's version includes in-frame clones alone and lacks a portion of them. The repertoire consists of roughly 160,000 clones, with around 80% occurring once and the leading ten covering about 4.3%. Source: PBMCs, taken after 24 months of ibrutinib treatment. Receptors originate from a human donor with chronic lymphocytic leukemia.

The chain links TRBV7-2 to TRBJ2-1; D may be TRBD1 (5 bases). In germline, CDR1 is SGHTA, CDR2 FQGNSA. The CDR3 has 14 residues. The V end was cut by 3 bases, the J end by 6 bases, with 12 bases between. The CDR3 region has the DNA TGTGCCAGCAGCTTGCGTCAGACAGTCAATGAGCAGTTCTTC. As protein: CASSLRQTVNEQFF.

V gene TRBV2 combines with J gene TRBJ2-1, with 13 bases lining up with TRBD2. Germline V gives CDR1 SNHLY, CDR2 FYNNEI. CDR3 size: 14 residues. Losses at the gene ends were 6 bases for V and 8 bases for J; bases not matched to a gene: 4. DNA for the CDR3: TGTGCCAGCAGCTGGACTAGCGGGAGTGATGAGCAGTTCTTC. It encodes CASSWTSGSDEQFF.

The chain is built from TRBV19 and TRBJ1-2; 7 nucleotides line up with TRBD1. Germline loops: CDR1 LNHDA, CDR2 SQIVND (reference sequence). V shed 5 bases and J 3 bases; nucleotides not matched to a gene: 9. This CDR3 is built from 15 residues. CDR3 bases: TGTGCCAGTAGTCCCCAGGGACAGATGGACTATGGCTACACCTTC. Its protein product is CASSPQGQMDYGYTF.

The chain carries TRBV6-4 and TRBJ2-3, with unresolved D. The CDR3 extends over 12 amino acids. Germline V lookup: CDR1 MRHNA, CDR2 SNTAGT. V lost 2 bases, J lost 9 bases, and 9 bases lay in between. This chain's CDR3 is CASSDNGGTQYF. DNA for the CDR3: TGTGCCAGCAGTGACAATGGCGGAACGCAGTATTTT.